This TCR beta chain appears in the sequencing data of a study of human T cells and chemical hapten exposure. Noted time point: patch test 1, 2 weeks after DPC sensitization. The treatment is: therapeutic diphenylcyclopropenone sensitization with weekly scalp DPC. Unseparated into fractions, whole blood served as the source from which total RNA was extracted. In its sample, this clonotype was seen a few times. A much larger clone is a single base away; this may be a read error. MiXCR, applied by TCRdb to the RACE reads, yields one record per CDR3 protein. This sample has about 340,000 distinct CDR3 sequences; around 7% occur once, and the top ten carry 7.5% to 9%. The V end lost 6 bases, the J end lost 1 base, and 9 bases lay between the germline ends. The CDR3 length is 13 residues.

The V call is TRBV12-3 or TRBV12-4, the J call TRBJ1-2; D perhaps matches TRBD1 (5 bases). The sample was whole blood, taken in connection with sensitization to the hapten diphenylcyclopropenone (DPC). The sequence was obtained from a woman under 30 with alopecia areata. Some clones in this sample may be carry-over from other donors' samples. The CDR3 region is CASRKDNNYGYTF. The CDR3 region has the DNA TGTGCCAGCAGAAAGGACAATAACTATGGCTACACCTTC.